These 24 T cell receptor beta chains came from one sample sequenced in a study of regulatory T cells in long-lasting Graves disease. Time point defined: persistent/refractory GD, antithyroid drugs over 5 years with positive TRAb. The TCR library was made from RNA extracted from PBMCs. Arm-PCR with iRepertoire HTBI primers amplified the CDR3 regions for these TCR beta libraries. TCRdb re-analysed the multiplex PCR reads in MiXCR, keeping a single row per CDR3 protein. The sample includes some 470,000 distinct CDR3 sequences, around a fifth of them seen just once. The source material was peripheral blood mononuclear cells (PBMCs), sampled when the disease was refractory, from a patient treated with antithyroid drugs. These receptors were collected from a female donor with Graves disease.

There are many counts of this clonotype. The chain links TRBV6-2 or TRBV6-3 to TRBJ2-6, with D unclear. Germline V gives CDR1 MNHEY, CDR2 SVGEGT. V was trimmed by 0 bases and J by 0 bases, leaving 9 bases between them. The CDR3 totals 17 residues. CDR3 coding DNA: TGTGCCAGCAGTTACTCATTGGCAAACTCTGGGGCCAACGTCCTGACTTTC. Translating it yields CASSYSLANSGANVLTF.

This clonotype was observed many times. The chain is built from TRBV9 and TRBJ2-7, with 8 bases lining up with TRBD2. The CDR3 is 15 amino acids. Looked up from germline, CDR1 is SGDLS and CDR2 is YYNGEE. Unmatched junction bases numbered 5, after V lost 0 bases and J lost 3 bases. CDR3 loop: CASSVGVSGIYEQYF. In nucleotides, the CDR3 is TGTGCCAGCAGCGTAGGGGTTAGCGGGATCTACGAGCAGTACTTC.

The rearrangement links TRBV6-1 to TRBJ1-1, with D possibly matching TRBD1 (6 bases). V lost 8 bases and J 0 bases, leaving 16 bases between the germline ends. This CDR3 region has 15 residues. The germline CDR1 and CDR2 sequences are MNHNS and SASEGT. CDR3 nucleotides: TGTGCCAGCTTGGGCAGGGGCCCGATGAACACTGAAGCTTTCTTT. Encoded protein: CASLGRGPMNTEAFF.

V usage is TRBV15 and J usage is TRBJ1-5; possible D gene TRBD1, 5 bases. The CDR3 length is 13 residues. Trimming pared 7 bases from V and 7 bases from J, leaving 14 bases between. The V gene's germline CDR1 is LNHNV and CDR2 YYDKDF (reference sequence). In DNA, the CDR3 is TGTGCCACCATGATTCGGGACGGGCAGCCCCAGCATTTT. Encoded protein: CATMIRDGQPQHF.

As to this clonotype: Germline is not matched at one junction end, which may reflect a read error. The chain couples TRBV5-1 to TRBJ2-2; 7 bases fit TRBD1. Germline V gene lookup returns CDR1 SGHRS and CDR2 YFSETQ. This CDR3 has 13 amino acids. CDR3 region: CASRTGNTGEPFF. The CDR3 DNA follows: TGCGCCAGCAGGACAGGGAACACCGGGGAGCCGTTTTTT.

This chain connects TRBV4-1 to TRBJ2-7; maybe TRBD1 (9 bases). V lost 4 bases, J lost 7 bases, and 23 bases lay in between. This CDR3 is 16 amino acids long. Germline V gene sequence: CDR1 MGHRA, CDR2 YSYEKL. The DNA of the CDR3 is TGCGCCAGCAGCCTCCCCCGGGAGGGACAGGGAGGTGAGCAGTACTTC. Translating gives CASSLPREGQGGEQYF.

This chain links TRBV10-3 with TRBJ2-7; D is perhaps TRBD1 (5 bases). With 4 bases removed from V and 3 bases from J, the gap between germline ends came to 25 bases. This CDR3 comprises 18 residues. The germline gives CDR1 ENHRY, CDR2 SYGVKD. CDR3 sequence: CAISGQAPFATALYEQYF. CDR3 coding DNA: TGTGCCATCAGTGGTCAAGCCCCCTTTGCGACAGCTCTCTACGAGCAGTACTTC.

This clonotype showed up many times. CDR3 sequence: CASSCRMTTCEQYF. As DNA, the CDR3 is TGTGCCAGCAGTTGTCGAATGACTACGTGCGAGCAGTACTTC. The chain has TRBV28 and TRBJ2-7, with D possibly TRBD2 on 5 matching bases. V gave up 4 bases and J gave up 6 bases, with 16 bases separating them. The CDR3 length is 14 residues. Germline values: CDR1 MDHEN, CDR2 SYDVKM. The full variable domain, rest sourced from reference TRBV28 and TRBJ2-7, is DVKVTQSSRYLVKRTGEKVFLECVQDMDHENMFWYRQDPGLGLRLIYFSYDVKMKEKGDIPEGYSVSREKKERFSLILESASTNQTSMYLCASSCRMTTCEQYFGPGTRLTVT.

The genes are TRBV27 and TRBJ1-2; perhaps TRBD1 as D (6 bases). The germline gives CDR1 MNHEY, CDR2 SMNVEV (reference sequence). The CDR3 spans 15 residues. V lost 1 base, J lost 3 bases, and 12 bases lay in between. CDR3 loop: CASSLLGGLDYGYTF. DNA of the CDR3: TGTGCCAGCAGTTTATTGGGGGGGCTGGACTATGGCTACACCTTC.

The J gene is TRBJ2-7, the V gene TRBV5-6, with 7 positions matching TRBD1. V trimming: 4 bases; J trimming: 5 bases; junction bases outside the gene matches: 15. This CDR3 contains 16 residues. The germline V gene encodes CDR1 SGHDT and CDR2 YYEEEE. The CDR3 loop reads CASSRLSGDRADEQYF. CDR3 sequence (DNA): TGTGCCAGCAGCCGACTTTCAGGAGACAGGGCGGACGAGCAGTACTTC.

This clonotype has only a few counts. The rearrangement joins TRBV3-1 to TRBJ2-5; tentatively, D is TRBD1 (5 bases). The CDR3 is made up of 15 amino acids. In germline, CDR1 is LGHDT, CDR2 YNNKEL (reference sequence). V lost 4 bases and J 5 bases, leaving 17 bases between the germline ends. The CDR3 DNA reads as TGTGCCAGCAGCCTTACCGCCCCGGCAGGGGAGACCCAGTACTTC. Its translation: CASSLTAPAGETQYF.

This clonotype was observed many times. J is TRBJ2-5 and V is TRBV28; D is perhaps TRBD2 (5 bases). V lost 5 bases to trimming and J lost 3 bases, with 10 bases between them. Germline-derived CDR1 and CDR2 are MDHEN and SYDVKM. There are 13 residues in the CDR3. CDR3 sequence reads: CASSDGEKETQYF. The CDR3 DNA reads TGTGCCAGCAGTGACGGGGAGAAAGAGACCCAGTACTTC.

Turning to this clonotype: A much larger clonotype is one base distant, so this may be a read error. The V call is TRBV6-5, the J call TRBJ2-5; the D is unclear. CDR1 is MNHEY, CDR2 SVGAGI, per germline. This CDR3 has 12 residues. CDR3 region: CASSSPLETQCF. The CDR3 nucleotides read TGTGCCAGCAGTTCCCCCCTCGAGACCCAGTGCTTC.

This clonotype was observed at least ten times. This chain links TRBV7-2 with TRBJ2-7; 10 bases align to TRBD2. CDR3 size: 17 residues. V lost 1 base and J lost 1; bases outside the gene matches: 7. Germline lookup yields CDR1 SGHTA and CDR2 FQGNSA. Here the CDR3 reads CASSLERPSGGSYEQYF. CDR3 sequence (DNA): TGTGCCAGCAGCTTAGAAAGACCTAGCGGGGGATCCTACGAGCAGTACTTC.

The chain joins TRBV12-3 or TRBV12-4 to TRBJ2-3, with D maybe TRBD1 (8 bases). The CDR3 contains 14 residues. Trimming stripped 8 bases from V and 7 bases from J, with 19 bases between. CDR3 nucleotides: TGTGCCAGCGAACAGGGGGAAGCGGGGTATACGCAGTATTTT. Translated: CASEQGEAGYTQYF.

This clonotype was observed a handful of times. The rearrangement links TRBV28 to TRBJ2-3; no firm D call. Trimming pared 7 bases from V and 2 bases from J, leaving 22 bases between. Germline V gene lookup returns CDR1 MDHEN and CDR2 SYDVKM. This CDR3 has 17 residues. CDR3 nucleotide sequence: TGTGCCAGCAATACCCCGACGGCTACTTTGGACACAGATACGCAGTATTTT. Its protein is CASNTPTATLDTDTQYF.

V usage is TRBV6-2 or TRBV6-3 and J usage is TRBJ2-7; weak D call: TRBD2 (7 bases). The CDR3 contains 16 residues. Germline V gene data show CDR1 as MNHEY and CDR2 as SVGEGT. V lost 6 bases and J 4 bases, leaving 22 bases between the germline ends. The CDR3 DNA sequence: TGTGCCAGCAGCGGACGTGCGGGGGCTCGGGAATACGAGCAGTACTTC. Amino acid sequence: CASSGRAGAREYEQYF.

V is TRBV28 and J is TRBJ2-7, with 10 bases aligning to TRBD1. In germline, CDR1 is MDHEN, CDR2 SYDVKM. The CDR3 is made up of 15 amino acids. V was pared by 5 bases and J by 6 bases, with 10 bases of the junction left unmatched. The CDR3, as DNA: TGTGCCAGCAGTCCCTCCGGGACAGGGGTCCGCGAGCAGTACTTC. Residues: CASSPSGTGVREQYF. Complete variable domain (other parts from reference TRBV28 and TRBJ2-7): DVKVTQSSRYLVKRTGEKVFLECVQDMDHENMFWYRQDPGLGLRLIYFSYDVKMKEKGDIPEGYSVSREKKERFSLILESASTNQTSMYLCASSPSGTGVREQYFGPGTRLTVT.

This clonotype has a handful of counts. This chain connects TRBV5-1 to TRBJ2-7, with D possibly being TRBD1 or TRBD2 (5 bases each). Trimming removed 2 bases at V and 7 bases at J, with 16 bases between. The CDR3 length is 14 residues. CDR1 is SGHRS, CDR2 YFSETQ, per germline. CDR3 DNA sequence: TGCGCCAGCAGCTTTAATCAGGGCACGGGGGAGCAGTACTTC. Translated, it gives CASSFNQGTGEQYF.

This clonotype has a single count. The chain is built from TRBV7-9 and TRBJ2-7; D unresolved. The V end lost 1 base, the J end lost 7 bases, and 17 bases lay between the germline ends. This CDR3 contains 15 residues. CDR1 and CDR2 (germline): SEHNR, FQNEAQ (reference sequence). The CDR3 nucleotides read TGTGCCAGCAGCTTAGGGGATCGTTCGGTGGGGGAGCAGTACTTC. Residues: CASSLGDRSVGEQYF. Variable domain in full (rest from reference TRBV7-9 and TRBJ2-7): DTGVSQNPRHKITKRGQNVTFRCDPISEHNRLYWYRQTLGQGPEFLTYFQNEAQLEKSRLLSDRFSAERPKGSFSTLEIQRTEQGDSAMYLCASSLGDRSVGEQYFGPGTRLTVT.

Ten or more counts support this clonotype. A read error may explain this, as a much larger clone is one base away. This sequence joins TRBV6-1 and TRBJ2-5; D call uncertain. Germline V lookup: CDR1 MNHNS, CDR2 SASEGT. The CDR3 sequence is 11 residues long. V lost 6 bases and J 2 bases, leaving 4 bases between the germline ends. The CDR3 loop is CASREQETQYF. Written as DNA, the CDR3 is TGTGCCAGCAGGGAACAAGAGACCCAGTACTTC.

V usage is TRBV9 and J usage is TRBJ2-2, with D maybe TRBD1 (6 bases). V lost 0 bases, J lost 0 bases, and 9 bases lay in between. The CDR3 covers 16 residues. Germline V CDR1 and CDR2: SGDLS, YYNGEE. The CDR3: CASSVVDSPNTGELFF. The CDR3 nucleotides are TGTGCCAGCAGCGTAGTGGACAGCCCGAACACCGGGGAGCTGTTTTTT.

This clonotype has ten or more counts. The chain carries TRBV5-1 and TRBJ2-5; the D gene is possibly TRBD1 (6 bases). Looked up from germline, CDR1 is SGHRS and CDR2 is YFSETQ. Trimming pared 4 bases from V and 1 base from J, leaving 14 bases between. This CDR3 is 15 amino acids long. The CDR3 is CASSDLDRLQETQYF. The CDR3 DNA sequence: TGCGCCAGCAGCGACCTGGACAGACTCCAAGAGACCCAGTACTTC.

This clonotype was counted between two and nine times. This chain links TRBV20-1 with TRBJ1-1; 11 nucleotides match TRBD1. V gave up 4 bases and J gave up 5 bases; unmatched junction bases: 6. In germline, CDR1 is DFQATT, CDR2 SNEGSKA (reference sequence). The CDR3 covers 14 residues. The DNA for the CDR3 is TGCAGTGCTACTGGGACAGGGGGATATACTGAAGCTTTCTTT. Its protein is CSATGTGGYTEAFF.